The present T cell receptor (beta chain) was sequenced within a study of CD8 T cell repertoires and HIV-1 epitope variants. Study information: Enriched T cells were co-cultured with equal numbers of autologous T cell-negative antigen-presenting cells.

The CDR3 has 14 amino acids. Per the germline V gene, CDR1 is LNHDA and CDR2 is SQIVND (reference sequence). With 3 bases removed from V and 4 bases from J, the gap between germline ends came to 10 bases. The table came from immunoSEQ multiplex PCR; TCRdb's copy has only in-frame clones and leaves some out. The sample contains thousands of clones, approximately 70% of which appear only once. On this clone itself: Antigen: not known.

The chain has TRBV19 and TRBJ2-1, with D maybe TRBD1 (5 bases). Sequencing was done on a sample of cultured CD8+ T cells derived from PBMCs. The sequence was obtained from a male donor with HIV. CDR3 protein: CASSMSRAYNEQFF. In DNA form, the CDR3 reads TGTGCCAGTAGTATGAGCAGGGCGTACAATGAGCAGTTCTTC.